What follows are 23 T cell receptor beta chains derived from one specimen sequenced in a study of T cell responses to AZD1222 COVID-19 vaccine. Here immunoSEQ multiplex PCR was the method, and the copy in TCRdb shows in-frame clones only, minus some. The data hold 88,000 or so clones, with about 89% observed a single time. This sample comprised peripheral blood, obtained 28 days after the second AZD1222 dose. Every receptor here comes from an adult who received the AZD1222 COVID-19 vaccine.

V is TRBV6-5 and J is TRBJ2-2; D is uncertain. Trimming took 7 bases from V and 0 from J, leaving 9 bases between them. This CDR3 contains 14 residues. Germline CDR1 and CDR2: MNHEY and SVGAGI. The CDR3 bases are TGTGCCAGCATGATACTAACGAACACCGGGGAGCTGTTTTTT. It encodes CASMILTNTGELFF.

The rearrangement joins TRBV3-1 (or the pseudogene TRBV3-2) to TRBJ1-2; D gene uncertain. CDR1 LGHDT and CDR2 YNNKEL come from the germline V gene (reference sequence). This CDR3 contains 13 residues. Trimming removed 4 bases at V and 1 base at J, with 7 bases between. DNA of the CDR3: TGTGCCAGCAGCCCTGCAGATAACTATGGCTACACCTTC. Protein sequence: CASSPADNYGYTF.

This chain joins TRBV7-2 and TRBJ1-2; perhaps TRBD1 as D (6 bases). V was trimmed by 5 bases and J by 7 bases, leaving 17 bases between them. Germline V gene sequence: CDR1 SGHTA, CDR2 FQGNSA. The CDR3 runs 14 residues. In DNA, the CDR3 is TGTGCCAGCAGCCCGACACAGGGTCTTGGTGGCTACACCTTC. Translating it yields CASSPTQGLGGYTF.

The chain is built from TRBV4-1 and TRBJ1-6; D is uncertain. Germline V gives CDR1 MGHRA, CDR2 YSYEKL. This CDR3 has 16 residues. Trimming cost V 4 bases and J 0 bases, with 10 bases left between them. As DNA, the CDR3 is TGCGCCAGCAGCCCGGCGGGAAGCTCCTATAATTCACCCCTCCACTTT. Encoded protein: CASSPAGSSYNSPLHF.

V usage is TRBV5-5 and J usage is TRBJ2-7; D might be TRBD1 (6 bases). This CDR3 spans 16 amino acids. Trimming cost V 0 bases and J 3 bases, with 16 bases left between them. Germline assignment: CDR1 SGHKS and CDR2 YYEKEE (reference sequence). The DNA of the CDR3 is TGTGCCAGCAGCTTGGGTGGGGGCGTCGTGAACTACGAGCAGTACTTC. Amino acid sequence: CASSLGGGVVNYEQYF.

The chain combines TRBV2 with TRBJ1-3; unclear D gene. The CDR3 contains 14 residues. Trimming removed 6 bases at V and 0 bases at J, with 9 bases between. Germline V gives CDR1 SNHLY, CDR2 FYNNEI. This CDR3 reads CASREGLSGNTIYF. The CDR3 coding sequence is TGTGCCAGCAGGGAGGGCCTCTCTGGAAACACCATATATTTT. Full variable domain (remainder filled in from reference TRBV2 and TRBJ1-3): EPEVTQTPSHQVTQMGQEVILRCVPISNHLYFYWYRQILGQKVEFLVSFYNNEISEKSEIFDDQFSVERPDGSNFTLKIRSTKLEDSAMYFCASREGLSGNTIYFGEGSWLTVV.

This clone has more than one count but fewer than ten. This chain connects TRBV10-2 to TRBJ1-1; D may be TRBD1 (5 bases). The germline CDR1 and CDR2 sequences are WSHSY and SAAADI. Trimming stripped 9 bases from V and 4 bases from J, with 15 bases between. This CDR3 has 13 amino acids. CDR3 DNA: TGCGCCAGGACGGGACCCGAGGGCACTGAAGCTTTCTTT. It translates to CARTGPEGTEAFF.

The chain employs TRBV9 and TRBJ2-2, with 7 bases fitting TRBD1. The CDR3 sequence is 15 residues long. Germline CDR1 reads SGDLS; CDR2 reads YYNGEE. V dropped 4 bases and J dropped 0; count of bases not matched to a gene: 3. DNA for the CDR3: TGTGCCAGCAGCTTTGGGACAGCGAACACCGGGGAGCTGTTTTTT. This codes for CASSFGTANTGELFF.

The count of this clone is one. The chain is built from TRBV3-1 (or the pseudogene TRBV3-2) and TRBJ1-2; TRBD1 agrees at 9 bases. There are 13 residues in the CDR3. Trimming removed 4 bases from V and 6 bases from J; junction bases left unmatched: 3. Per germline, CDR1 LGHDT and CDR2 YNNKEL (reference sequence). CDR3 loop: CASSLRTGDGYTF. CDR3 sequence (DNA): TGTGCCAGCAGCCTTCGGACAGGGGATGGCTACACCTTC.

This chain links TRBV5-1 with TRBJ2-7, with D maybe TRBD1 (5 bases). Trimming took off 3 bases at V and 5 bases at J, with 9 bases between the two ends. The germline V gene encodes CDR1 SGHRS and CDR2 YFSETQ. CDR3 length: 12 amino acids. The CDR3 DNA is TGCGCCAGCAGCTCAGGGCCCCACGAGCAGTACTTC. Amino acids: CASSSGPHEQYF.

The chain is built from TRBV11-1 and TRBJ1-1, with D possibly TRBD1 on 6 matching bases. The V gene's germline CDR1 is SGHAT and CDR2 FQDESV (reference sequence). The CDR3 loop spans 14 amino acids. Trimming removed 5 bases at V and 3 bases at J, with 13 bases between. For the CDR3, the DNA is TGTGCCAGCAGCACTCGAGGGGGATACACTGAAGCTTTCTTT. Its translation is CASSTRGGYTEAFF.

The rearrangement joins TRBV7-8 to TRBJ2-7; TRBD1 matches at 9 bases. The CDR3 runs 14 residues. Germline V lookup: CDR1 SGHVS, CDR2 FQNEAQ. V dropped 4 bases and J dropped 2; count of bases not matched to a gene: 3. The CDR3 is CASSSRTGAYEQYF. The CDR3 DNA reads TGTGCCAGCAGCTCCAGGACAGGGGCCTACGAGCAGTACTTC. The full variable domain, its missing parts supplied by reference TRBV7-8 and TRBJ2-7, is GAGVSQSPRYKVAKRGQDVALRCDPISGHVSLFWYQQALGQGPEFLTYFQNEAQLDKSGLPSDRFFAERPEGSVSTLKIQRTQQEDSAVYLCASSSRTGAYEQYFGPGTRLTVT.

The chain combines TRBV7-2 with TRBJ2-7; TRBD1 agrees at 7 bases. CDR3 length: 16 residues. The V gene end was trimmed by 0 bases and the J gene end by 1 base; junction bases not matched to a gene: 6. The germline gives CDR1 SGHTA, CDR2 FQGNSA. CDR3 protein: CASSLAGGLISYEQYF. The CDR3 DNA reads TGTGCCAGCAGCTTAGCAGGGGGCCTAATATCCTACGAGCAGTACTTC.

The chain has TRBV7-8 and TRBJ1-2; 10 bases fit TRBD1. CDR1 SGHVS and CDR2 FQNEAQ come from the germline V gene. The CDR3 runs to 15 residues. The junction had 5 bases not matched to a gene; V was cut back by 5 bases and J by 2 bases. Here the CDR3 reads CASSPPGQGNYGYTF. CDR3 coding DNA: TGTGCCAGCAGCCCCCCGGGACAGGGGAACTATGGCTACACCTTC. The full variable domain, completed using reference TRBV7-8 and TRBJ1-2, is GAGVSQSPRYKVAKRGQDVALRCDPISGHVSLFWYQQALGQGPEFLTYFQNEAQLDKSGLPSDRFFAERPEGSVSTLKIQRTQQEDSAVYLCASSPPGQGNYGYTFGSGTRLTVV.

This chain connects TRBV2 to TRBJ1-2; TRBD1 matches 12 bases. Trimming cost V 4 bases and J 8 bases; bases outside gene matches: 5. The germline CDR1 and CDR2 sequences are SNHLY and FYNNEI. The CDR3 is 14 amino acids. The chain's CDR3 is CASSGGQGARGYTF. In nucleotides, the CDR3 is TGTGCCAGCAGTGGGGGACAGGGGGCAAGGGGCTACACCTTC.

The CDR3 sequence: CASALWGAENIQYF. DNA of the CDR3: TGTGCTAGTGCCCTGTGGGGGGCCGAGAACATTCAGTACTTC. The chain couples TRBV12-5 to TRBJ2-4; the D gene could be TRBD1 or TRBD2 (6 bases each). Germline-derived CDR1 and CDR2 are LGHNT and FRNRAP. The CDR3 consists of 14 residues. V lost 7 bases, J lost 7 bases, and 17 bases lay in between.

This chain connects TRBV5-4 to TRBJ2-1, with D possibly being TRBD2 (5 bases). CDR3 length: 16 amino acids. CDR1 SGHNT and CDR2 YYREEE come from the germline V gene (reference sequence). Deletions cut 3 bases from V and 5 bases from J, with 18 bases between. CDR3 nucleotides: TGTGCCAGCAGCTCCTACTCCGGACTGGATAACAATGAGCAGTTCTTC. Translating gives CASSSYSGLDNNEQFF.

The chain uses TRBV18 and TRBJ1-1, with 7 bases matching TRBD1. The trim removed 4 bases at V and 4 bases at J, leaving 9 bases unmatched. The germline gives CDR1 KGHSH, CDR2 LQKENI. CDR3 length: 15 residues. The CDR3 spells CASSQGAGVSTEAFF. CDR3 sequence (DNA): TGTGCCAGCTCACAGGGGGCCGGCGTTTCCACTGAAGCTTTCTTT.

Only one count was recorded for this clone. V usage is TRBV19 and J usage is TRBJ1-2; 9 bases map to TRBD1. Germline V gene lookup returns CDR1 LNHDA and CDR2 SQIVND (reference sequence). With 5 bases clipped from V and 7 bases from J, the junction kept 11 bases outside the gene matches. The CDR3 extends over 15 amino acids. For the CDR3, the DNA is TGTGCCAGTAGTCCCACAGGGGGCTTCGGGCTTGGCTACACCTTC. This translates into CASSPTGGFGLGYTF. Drawing the rest from reference TRBV19 and TRBJ1-2, the complete variable domain is DGGITQSPKYLFRKEGQNVTLSCEQNLNHDAMYWYRQDPGQGLRLIYYSQIVNDFQKGDIAEGYSVSREKKESFPLTVTSAQKNPTAFYLCASSPTGGFGLGYTFGSGTRLTVV.

The chain employs TRBV19 and TRBJ1-1; D may be TRBD1 (5 bases). Germline V gives CDR1 LNHDA, CDR2 SQIVND (reference sequence). V dropped 7 bases and J dropped 4 bases, with 13 bases sitting between them. The CDR3 sequence is 13 residues long. The CDR3 loop reads CASTAGKATEAFF. CDR3 DNA: TGTGCCAGTACGGCAGGGAAGGCCACTGAAGCTTTCTTT.

The J gene is TRBJ2-5, the V gene TRBV11-2; D is tentatively TRBD1 or TRBD2 (5 bases each). Germline CDR1 SGHAT, CDR2 FQNNGV. This CDR3 is 15 amino acids long. V was cut by 5 bases and J by 5 bases, with 18 bases left in between. CDR3 in amino acids: CASSPLDFSGETQYF. CDR3 sequence (DNA): TGTGCCAGCAGCCCACTGGACTTTTCAGGGGAGACCCAGTACTTC. Looking up the rest from reference TRBV11-2 and TRBJ2-5 gives the full variable domain: EAGVAQSPRYKIIEKRQSVAFWCNPISGHATLYWYQQILGQGPKLLIQFQNNGVVDDSQLPKDRFSAERLKGVDSTLKIQPAKLEDSAVYLCASSPLDFSGETQYFGPGTRLLVL.

This chain connects TRBV7-9 to TRBJ1-1; no firm D call. Germline V lookup: CDR1 SEHNR, CDR2 FQNEAQ (reference sequence). This CDR3 contains 15 residues. V lost 3 bases and J 0 bases, leaving 11 bases between the germline ends. CDR3 in DNA: TGTGCCAGCAGCTTTAGGTGGGAACTGAACACTGAAGCTTTCTTT. Amino acid sequence: CASSFRWELNTEAFF.

V and J are TRBV5-1 and TRBJ1-5; D is ambiguous. Trimming shortened V by 5 bases and J by 6 bases, and 3 bases separated the two germline ends. This CDR3 spans 10 amino acids. Germline V lookup: CDR1 SGHRS, CDR2 YFSETQ. CDR3 protein: CASRGQPQHF. The CDR3 bases are TGCGCCAGCAGAGGTCAGCCCCAGCATTTT.